This is a list of T cell receptor beta chains from one sample in a study of vaccination and CD4 T cells after COVID-19. Via MiXCR, TCRdb re-called the PCR reads, giving one row per CDR3 protein. The sample holds over 9,000 distinct CDR3 sequences, under 70% seen once. The antigens of these receptors remain unknown. The sequencing input was CD4+ T cells from blood, cultured in vitro. These receptors originate from a human donor who had recovered from COVID-19. Both conserved end residues are part of each CDR3. A D gene is named only where the DNA matches it firmly.

d_gene,j_gene,v_gene,CDR3nt,CDR3aa
TRBD2,TRBJ2-2,TRBV15,TGTGCCACCAGCAGAGTGGTCGGGACTATGAACACCGGGGAGCTGTTTTTT,CATSRVVGTMNTGELFF
-,TRBJ1-2,TRBV20-1,TGCAGTGCTCCACTCCCTCTGGGGGGTTCCTATGGCTACACCTTC,CSAPLPLGGSYGYTF
TRBD2,TRBJ2-3,TRBV15,TGTGCCACCAGCATACTAGCGGGAGCATCAGATACGCAGTATTTT,CATSILAGASDTQYF
TRBD2,TRBJ2-3,TRBV6-1,TGTGCCACCCGGGGGGGAAGCACAGATACGCAGTATTTT,CATRGGSTDTQYF
TRBD2,TRBJ2-7,TRBV27,TGTGCCAGCAGTGGTACTAGCGGGATCCCCTACGAGCAGTACTTC,CASSGTSGIPYEQYF
TRBD2,TRBJ2-1,TRBV20-1,TGCAGTGCCTACGGACTAGCGGGAGGGCCGTACAATGAGCAGTTCTTC,CSAYGLAGGPYNEQFF
-,TRBJ2-7,TRBV18,TGTGCCAGCTCACCACAGTCCATCTATCTGGGGTCCTACGAGCAGTACTTC,CASSPQSIYLGSYEQYF
-,TRBJ2-5,TRBV5-1,TGCGCCAGCAGCCGCGGGGACAGAGACCAAGAGACCCAGTACTTC,CASSRGDRDQETQYF
-,TRBJ2-7,TRBV6-5,TGTGCCAGCAGTTACACTGTCGGTAATGAGCAGTACTTC,CASSYTVGNEQYF
TRBD1,TRBJ1-2,TRBV6-5,TGTGCCAGCAGTAACTATCTTGACAGGGGAGCCTATGGCTACACCTTC,CASSNYLDRGAYGYTF
-,TRBJ1-5,TRBV20-1,TGCAGTGCCGCTTCATCACAGGGAGTGAGCAATCAGCCCCAGCATTTT,CSAASSQGVSNQPQHF